This is a list of T cell receptor beta chains from one sample in a study of OX40 agonist ivuxolimab in advanced cancers. The table came from immunoSEQ multiplex PCR; TCRdb's copy has only in-frame clones and leaves some out. The data contain over 35,000 clones, 70% to 90% of them singletons. The material was CD4+ or CD8+ T cells sorted from blood, obtained in a trial of the OX40 agonist ivuxolimab. The receptor source for this set is an adult with an advanced solid tumor such as melanoma, head and neck, liver or kidney cancer. Both conserved end residues are part of each CDR3. D genes are given only for firm matches. Expanded clones are given a class, and other clones once, few, many or no size at all.

TRBJ1-1 - TRBV5-1 - CASSQGIGGNTEAFF TGCGCCAGCAGCCAAGGGATAGGCGGAAACACTGAAGCTTTCTTT
TRBJ1-6 - TRBV2 - CASSDQGPTYSPLHF TGTGCCAGCAGCGACCAGGGACCGACTTACTCACCCCTCCACTTT
TRBJ1-2 - TRBV19 - CASSRSIYGYTF TGTGCCAGTAGCCGTTCCATCTATGGCTACACCTTC
TRBJ2-1 - TRBV7-2 - CASSLVLGLGYNEQFF TGTGCCAGCAGCTTAGTTCTGGGGCTGGGGTACAATGAGCAGTTCTTC
TRBJ2-1 - TRBV7-2 - CASSLGIIYNEQFF TGTGCCAGCAGCTTGGGGATCATCTACAATGAGCAGTTCTTC
TRBJ1-2 - TRBV20-1 TRBD1 CSARGGGGYTF TGCAGTGCTAGAGGAGGGGGCGGCTACACCTTC
TRBJ1-5 few TRBV2 TRBD1 CASSWDSSNQPQHF TGTGCCAGCAGCTGGGACAGTAGCAATCAGCCCCAGCATTTT
TRBJ2-3 - TRBV2 - CASSEEGRGPDTQYF TGTGCCAGCAGTGAAGAAGGCAGGGGACCAGATACGCAGTATTTT
TRBJ2-5 - TRBV5-1 - CASSSARTVQETQYF TGCGCCAGCAGCTCGGCTAGGACAGTACAAGAGACCCAGTACTTC
TRBJ1-5 - TRBV19 - CASSPMGNQPQHF TGTGCCAGTAGTCCCATGGGAAATCAGCCCCAGCATTTT
TRBJ1-3 - TRBV7-2 - CASSDRHAGNTIYF TGTGCCAGCAGCGACCGTCACGCTGGAAACACCATATATTTT
TRBJ1-6 once TRBV6-1 - CASSEHVEGSPLHF TGTGCCAGCAGTGAACATGTTGAGGGTTCACCCCTCCACTTT
TRBJ1-5 - TRBV27 - CASSFQPSNQPQHF TGTGCCAGCAGTTTCCAGCCTAGCAATCAGCCCCAGCATTTT
TRBJ1-4 - TRBV19 - CASSPPKGGTNEKLFF TGTGCCAGTAGTCCCCCCAAGGGCGGGACTAATGAAAAACTGTTTTTT
TRBJ1-2 - TRBV7-9 TRBD1 CASSLDRGLGGYTF TGTGCCAGCAGCTTGGACAGGGGGCTGGGTGGCTACACCTTC
TRBJ2-3 once TRBV10-3 TRBD2 CAISPRLAGSTDTQYF TGTGCCATCAGTCCCAGACTAGCGGGGAGCACAGATACGCAGTATTTT
TRBJ1-2 - TRBV5-4 - CASSVGGEGRNGYTF TGTGCCAGCAGCGTCGGGGGAGAGGGGAGAAACGGCTACACCTTC
TRBJ2-3 - TRBV4-2 - CASSPAGSAKTSTDTQYF TGTGCCAGCAGCCCCGCCGGGAGCGCTAAAACTAGCACAGATACGCAGTATTTT
TRBJ1-5 - TRBV6-7 - CASSYTRQGNQPQHF TGTGCCAGCAGCTATACTAGACAGGGCAATCAGCCCCAGCATTTT
TRBJ2-5 - TRBV7-2 - CASSLDPGETQYF TGTGCCAGCAGCTTAGATCCAGGGGAGACCCAGTACTTC
TRBJ1-5 - TRBV9 - CASSGDTRGGPQHF TGTGCCAGCAGCGGAGACACTAGGGGAGGGCCCCAGCATTTT
TRBJ2-3 few TRBV7-2 - CASARKARTDTQYF TGTGCCAGCGCCCGGAAGGCCCGGACAGATACGCAGTATTTT
TRBJ1-6 - TRBV6-5 TRBD1 CASRTGTGDSPLHF TGTGCCAGCAGGACCGGGACAGGGGATTCACCCCTCCACTTT
TRBJ1-4 - TRBV7-8 - CASSPRPQINEKLFF TGTGCCAGCAGCCCGCGTCCTCAGATAAATGAAAAACTGTTTTTT
TRBJ2-7 - TRBV7-8 - CASSSGSSRVPYEQYF TGTGCCAGCAGCTCCGGATCTAGCAGGGTGCCCTACGAGCAGTACTTC
TRBJ2-1 - TRBV19 TRBD1 CASKPGQLSYNEQFF TGTGCCAGTAAACCGGGACAGCTATCTTACAATGAGCAGTTCTTC
TRBJ2-7 - TRBV27 TRBD1 CASRWGSQGRHEQYF TGTGCCAGCAGATGGGGGTCACAGGGGAGACACGAGCAGTACTTC
TRBJ2-7 - TRBV13 TRBD1 CASSNRDRGRGSYEQYF TGTGCCAGCAGCAACCGGGACAGGGGGCGGGGATCCTACGAGCAGTACTTC
TRBJ1-1 - TRBV9 - CASSRTLTTQAFF TGTGCCAGCAGCCGGACTTTAACGACCCAAGCTTTCTTT
TRBJ1-4 once TRBV27 TRBD1 CASSPTGGLNEKLFF TGTGCCAGCAGTCCTACAGGGGGACTTAATGAAAAACTGTTTTTT
TRBJ2-2 once TRBV9 TRBD2 CASTPGGGYTGELFF TGTGCCAGCACCCCGGGGGGGGGTTACACCGGGGAGCTGTTTTTT
TRBJ2-2 - TRBV7-2 TRBD2 CASSRGLAGAGTGELFF TGTGCCAGCAGCCGGGGACTAGCGGGGGCGGGCACCGGGGAGCTGTTTTTT
TRBJ2-5 - TRBV5-6 - CASSFDVTSYLETQYF TGTGCCAGCAGCTTCGATGTCACGTCTTATCTGGAGACCCAGTACTTC
TRBJ1-1 - TRBV9 TRBD1 CASSYGRQGDMNTEAFF TGTGCCAGCAGCTACGGGAGACAGGGGGATATGAACACTGAAGCTTTCTTT
TRBJ1-1 - TRBV7-9 TRBD1 CASSSSLGQTNTEAFF TGTGCCAGCAGCTCATCATTGGGACAGACGAACACTGAAGCTTTCTTT
TRBJ2-5 - TRBV5-4 - CASSYKGEGGETQYF TGTGCCAGCAGCTATAAAGGGGAAGGGGGAGAGACCCAGTACTTC
TRBJ1-1 - TRBV12-5 - CASAPGTRRIGAFF TGTGCTAGTGCCCCAGGAACAAGGAGGATTGGTGCTTTCTTT
TRBJ1-5 - TRBV6-6 - CASSYSAIQPQHF TGTGCCAGCAGTTACTCGGCAATCCAGCCCCAGCATTTT
TRBJ2-2 - TRBV9 TRBD1 CASRFGTGNTGELFF TGTGCCAGCAGATTCGGGACAGGGAACACCGGGGAGCTGTTTTTT
TRBJ1-1 - TRBV6-5 - CASSLPGTEAFF TGTGCCAGCAGTTTACCGGGAACTGAAGCTTTCTTT
TRBJ1-2 - TRBV19 TRBD1 CASWGQGASLYGYTF TGTGCCAGTTGGGGACAGGGAGCCAGCCTATATGGCTACACCTTC
TRBJ1-1 - TRBV6-1 - CATRVTDNTEAFF TGTGCCACCAGGGTGACGGATAACACTGAAGCTTTCTTT